Each of the 14 T cell receptor beta chains below was sequenced from the same sample in a study of Graves' ophthalmopathy and Graves' hyperthyroidism. Amplification of the TCR beta CDR3 regions used RNA transcripts (as template). After a first-round RT-PCR with HTBI primers, a second-round multiplex PCR was run. TCRdb processed the multiplex PCR reads anew with MiXCR; each CDR3 protein has one entry. The profile shows 650,000 to 900,000 distinct CDR3 sequences, around 40% of them singletons. Sequenced sample: peripheral blood. The receptors originated from an adult man with Graves' ophthalmopathy.

Concerning this clonotype itself: Here the CDR3 omits its conserved ending phenylalanine or tryptophan, so a read error is the likely source. The chain recombines TRBV7-2 with TRBJ2-7; 9 bases align to TRBD2. Germline V CDR1 and CDR2: SGHTA, FQGNSA. Losses at the gene ends were 6 bases for V and 2 bases for J; bases not matched to a gene: 8. The CDR3 consists of 15 residues. As DNA, the CDR3 is TGTGCCAGCAGGAGGATTAGCGGGGGCCCCTACGAGCAGTACTTA. Protein sequence: CASRRISGGPYEQYL.

This clonotype was seen a single time. The junction shows a germline mismatch at one end, possibly a read error. Written as DNA, the CDR3 is TGTGCCAGCAGTTTTCTCACCTCCGTGTATAGTAATCAGCCCCAGCATTTT. Protein sequence: CASSFLTSVYSNQPQHF. The chain couples TRBV24-1 to TRBJ1-5; D gene ambiguous. The CDR3 totals 17 residues. CDR1 is KGHDR, CDR2 SFDVKD, per germline.

The table lists this clonotype with many counts. The chain carries TRBV7-9 and TRBJ1-2; TRBD1 is a possible D gene (5 bases). Trimming stripped 5 bases from V and 6 bases from J, with 16 bases between. The CDR3 spans 14 residues. Germline values: CDR1 SEHNR, CDR2 FQNEAQ (reference sequence). The CDR3 sequence is CASSRRDLQDGYTF. The CDR3 DNA sequence: TGTGCCAGCAGCCGCAGGGACCTGCAGGATGGCTACACCTTC.

The J gene is TRBJ1-4, the V gene TRBV12-3 or TRBV12-4; 7 bases are a match to TRBD1. This CDR3 is 14 amino acids long. Germline trimming cut 6 bases from V and 3 bases from J; bases unmatched to any gene: 4. In DNA form, the CDR3 reads TGTGCCAGCAGACCAGGGGGTGCTAATGAAAAACTGTTTTTT. It is translated as CASRPGGANEKLFF.

This clonotype was seen at least ten times. The J gene is TRBJ1-1, the V gene TRBV7-2; tentative D call: TRBD1 (5 bases). Trimming took 5 bases from V and 7 from J, leaving 11 bases between them. The germline gives CDR1 SGHTA, CDR2 FQGNSA. The CDR3 contains 12 residues. The CDR3 DNA follows: TGTGCCAGCAGCCCGTTGGGACTTGAAGCTTTCTTT. Protein sequence: CASSPLGLEAFF.

The chain recombines TRBV7-9 with TRBJ2-7, with TRBD1 matching 11 bases. V lost 4 bases to trimming and J lost 7 bases; unmatched junction nucleotides: 6. CDR3 length equals 14 residues. Germline V lookup: CDR1 SEHNR, CDR2 FQNEAQ (reference sequence). The CDR3 nucleotides read TGTGCCAGCAGCTACGGACAGGGGGCGAGGGAGCAGTACTTC. This codes for CASSYGQGAREQYF.

A note on this clonotype: Its ends do not fully match the called genes, so a read error is possible. The chain uses TRBV7-9 and TRBJ2-2; 8 nucleotides agree with TRBD1. The CDR3 spans 11 residues. The germline V gene has CDR1 SEHNR and CDR2 FQNEAQ (reference sequence). The CDR3 region has the DNA TGTGCCAGCAGCCAAGGGGCAGGGGGCGATTTT. Protein: CASSQGAGGDF.

V and J are TRBV4-3 and TRBJ2-7; D gene ambiguous. The germline V and J ends were trimmed by 0 bases and 1 base, with 7 bases remaining between them. The germline CDR1 and CDR2 sequences are LGHNA and YSLEER. This CDR3 spans 14 amino acids. CDR3 region: CASSQEVQSYEQYF. The CDR3 region has the DNA TGCGCCAGCAGCCAAGAAGTACAGTCCTACGAGCAGTACTTC.

The V gene is TRBV7-2, the J gene TRBJ1-2; TRBD1 aligns across 8 bases. The J segment lost 5 bases and the V segment lost 5 bases, leaving 10 bases of the junction unmatched. The CDR3 consists of 15 residues. The germline V gene encodes CDR1 SGHTA and CDR2 FQGNSA. CDR3: CASSKKATGVYGYTF. The CDR3 coding sequence is TGTGCCAGCAGCAAAAAAGCGACAGGGGTTTATGGCTACACCTTC. Complete variable domain (other parts from reference TRBV7-2 and TRBJ1-2): GAGVSQSPSNKVTEKGKDVELRCDPISGHTALYWYRQSLGQGLEFLIYFQGNSAPDKSGLPSDRFSAERTGGSVSTLTIQRTQQEDSAVYLCASSKKATGVYGYTFGSGTRLTVV.

In its sample, this clonotype was seen a few times. This rearrangement joins TRBV6-1 to TRBJ2-7; a weak D match, TRBD1 (6 bases). Trimming shortened V by 6 bases and J by 2 bases, and 14 bases separated the two germline ends. This CDR3 contains 14 residues. The germline gives CDR1 MNHNS, CDR2 SASEGT. The CDR3 region is CASSLRGSTYEQYF. The CDR3 DNA follows: TGTGCCAGCAGCCTCAGGGGATCAACCTACGAGCAGTACTTC.

The V gene is TRBV6-2 or TRBV6-3, the J gene TRBJ2-7; 11 bases line up with TRBD2. Germline assignment: CDR1 MNHEY and CDR2 SVGEGT. Losses at the gene ends were 11 bases for V and 6 bases for J; bases not matched to a gene: 18. This CDR3 is 16 amino acids long. The CDR3 sequence: CAWSQEVAGGPAEQYF. The CDR3 nucleotides are TGTGCCTGGAGTCAGGAGGTAGCGGGGGGGCCGGCCGAGCAGTACTTC.

This clonotype was seen a handful of times. The chain couples TRBV5-1 to TRBJ1-1; D perhaps matches TRBD1 (6 bases). The CDR3 has 15 residues. Germline-derived CDR1 and CDR2 are SGHRS and YFSETQ. The ends were cut back, 0 bases at V and 3 bases at J, with 12 bases in the middle. The CDR3: CASSLVGGLDTEAFF. The DNA of the CDR3 is TGCGCCAGCAGCTTGGTTGGGGGGCTCGACACTGAAGCTTTCTTT. The full variable domain, completed using reference TRBV5-1 and TRBJ1-1, is KAGVTQTPRYLIKTRGQQVTLSCSPISGHRSVSWYQQTPGQGLQFLFEYFSETQRNKGNFPGRFSGRQFSNSRSEMNVSTLELGDSALYLCASSLVGGLDTEAFFGQGTRLTVV.

The gene calls are TRBV20-1 and TRBJ1-2; 8 bases are shared with TRBD1. The germline V gene has CDR1 DFQATT and CDR2 SNEGSKA (reference sequence). The trim removed 1 base at V and 4 bases at J, leaving 5 bases unmatched. CDR3 length: 14 amino acids. This CDR3 is CSARAHDRGYGYTF. Written as DNA, the CDR3 is TGCAGTGCTAGAGCCCACGACAGGGGCTATGGCTACACCTTC.

The sample holds one count of this clonotype. The CDR3, as DNA: TGTGCCAGCAGCTTAGCTACTGAATTAGCGGGAAGCCACGAGCAGTACTTC. This gives the protein CASSLATELAGSHEQYF. The chain recombines TRBV11-2 with TRBJ2-7, with 8 nucleotides matching TRBD2. The trim removed 1 base at V and 5 bases at J, leaving 13 bases unmatched. Germline V gene data show CDR1 as SGHAT and CDR2 as FQNNGV. The length of the CDR3 is 17 residues.